The source of this TCR beta chain is a study of technical replicates of blood from a few donors. Libraries were prepared by immunoSEQ multiplex PCR; TCRdb keeps only in-frame clonotypes and omits some of them. The table lists 75,000 to 95,000 clones, around 94% of them singletons, with roughly 0.25% in the top ten. Germline values: CDR1 SGHVS, CDR2 FQNEAQ. CDR3 size: 15 residues. V lost 5 bases and J lost 2; bases outside the gene matches: 5. The rearrangement joins TRBV7-8 to TRBJ2-3; TRBD2 agrees at 9 bases. The source material was T cells isolated from PBMCs. The source of this sequence is a human donor in good health. In nucleotides, the CDR3 is TGTGCCAGCAGCGTCCGACTAGCGGACACAGATACGCAGTATTTT. This gives the protein CASSVRLADTDTQYF.